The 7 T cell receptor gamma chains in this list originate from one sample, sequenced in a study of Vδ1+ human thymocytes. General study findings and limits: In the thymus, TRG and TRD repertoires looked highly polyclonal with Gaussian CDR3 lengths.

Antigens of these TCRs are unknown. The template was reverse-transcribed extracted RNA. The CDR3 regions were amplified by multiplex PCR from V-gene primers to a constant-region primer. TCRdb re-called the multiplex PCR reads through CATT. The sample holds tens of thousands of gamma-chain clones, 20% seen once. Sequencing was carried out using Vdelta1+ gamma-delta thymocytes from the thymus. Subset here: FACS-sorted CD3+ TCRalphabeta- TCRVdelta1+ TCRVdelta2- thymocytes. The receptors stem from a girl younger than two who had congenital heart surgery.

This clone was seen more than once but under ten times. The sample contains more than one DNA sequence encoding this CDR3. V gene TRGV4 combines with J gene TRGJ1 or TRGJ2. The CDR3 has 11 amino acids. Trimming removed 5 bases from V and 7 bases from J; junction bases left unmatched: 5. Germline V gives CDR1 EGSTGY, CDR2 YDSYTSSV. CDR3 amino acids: CATWVGYKKLF. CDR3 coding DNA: TGTGCCACCTGGGTAGGATATAAGAAACTCTTT.

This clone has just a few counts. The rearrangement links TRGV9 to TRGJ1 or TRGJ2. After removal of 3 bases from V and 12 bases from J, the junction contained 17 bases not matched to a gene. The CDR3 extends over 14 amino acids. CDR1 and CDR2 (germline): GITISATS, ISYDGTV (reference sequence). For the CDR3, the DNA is TGTGCCTTGTGGGAGCTGCGAGTAAGGGGTGGGAAACTCTTT. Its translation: CALWELRVRGGKLF.

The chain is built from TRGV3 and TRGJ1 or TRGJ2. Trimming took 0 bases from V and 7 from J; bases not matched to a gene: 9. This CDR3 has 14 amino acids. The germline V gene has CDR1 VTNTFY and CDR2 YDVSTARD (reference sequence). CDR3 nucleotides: TGTGCCACCTGGGACAGGGAGATTACGTATAAGAAACTCTTT. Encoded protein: CATWDREITYKKLF.

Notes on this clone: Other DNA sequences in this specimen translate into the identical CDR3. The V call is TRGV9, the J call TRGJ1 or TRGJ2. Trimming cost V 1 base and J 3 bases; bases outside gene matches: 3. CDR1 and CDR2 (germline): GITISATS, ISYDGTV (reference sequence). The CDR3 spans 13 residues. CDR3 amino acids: CALWEVPYYKKLF. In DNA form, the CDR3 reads TGTGCCTTGTGGGAGGTACCTTATTATAAGAAACTCTTT.

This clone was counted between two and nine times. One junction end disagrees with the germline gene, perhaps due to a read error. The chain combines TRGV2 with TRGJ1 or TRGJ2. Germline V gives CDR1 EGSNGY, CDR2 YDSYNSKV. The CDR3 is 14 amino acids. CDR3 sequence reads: CATWDGQGCYKKLF. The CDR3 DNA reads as TGCGCCACCTGGGACGGGCAAGGGTGTTATAAGAAACTCTTT.

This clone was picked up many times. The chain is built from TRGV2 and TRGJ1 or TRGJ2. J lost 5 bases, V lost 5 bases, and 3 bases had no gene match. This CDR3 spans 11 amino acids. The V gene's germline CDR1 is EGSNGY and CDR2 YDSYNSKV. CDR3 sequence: CATWVDYKKLF. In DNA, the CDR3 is TGTGCCACCTGGGTAGATTATAAGAAACTCTTT.

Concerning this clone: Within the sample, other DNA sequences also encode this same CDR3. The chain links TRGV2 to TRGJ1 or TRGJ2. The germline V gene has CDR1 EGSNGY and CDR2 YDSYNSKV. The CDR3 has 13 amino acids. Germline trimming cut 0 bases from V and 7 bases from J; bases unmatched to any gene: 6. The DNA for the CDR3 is TGTGCCACCTGGGACGGGCATGGGTATAAGAAACTCTTT. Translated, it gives CATWDGHGYKKLF.